Each of the 24 T cell receptor beta chains below was sequenced from the same sample in a study of identical twins. TCRdb used MiXCR to reprocess the 5' RACE reads, holding one entry per CDR3 protein. The table shows 420,000 or so distinct CDR3 sequences, with around 20% occurring only once. The sequenced sample consisted of naive T cells sorted from blood. The receptors shown here come from a man aged 45-65 years in good health.

The chain is built from TRBV20-1 and TRBJ2-5; 10 positions agree with TRBD2. The length of the CDR3 is 15 residues. The germline gives CDR1 DFQATT, CDR2 SNEGSKA (reference sequence). V was clipped by 2 bases and J by 0 bases; unmatched bases: 3. The chain's CDR3 is CSARTSGDNQETQYF. CDR3 nucleotide sequence: TGCAGTGCTAGAACTAGCGGGGATAACCAAGAGACCCAGTACTTC.

This sequence joins TRBV24-1 and TRBJ2-7; 10 bases align to TRBD1. The CDR3 totals 15 residues. Losses at the gene ends were 3 bases for V and 6 bases for J; bases not matched to a gene: 7. From germline, CDR1 is KGHDR and CDR2 SFDVKD. This CDR3 is CATSDTRDRGFEQYF. The CDR3 bases are TGTGCCACCAGTGATACCCGGGACAGGGGTTTCGAGCAGTACTTC.

The chain joins TRBV5-1 to TRBJ2-5; 13 nucleotides align to TRBD2. The CDR3 extends over 16 amino acids. Trimming took 4 bases from V and 4 from J; bases not matched to a gene: 7. Germline CDR1 is SGHRS and CDR2 is YFSETQ. The CDR3, as DNA: TGCGCCAGCAGCCAAGGACTAGCGGGAGTAGGAGAGACCCAGTACTTC. Encoded protein: CASSQGLAGVGETQYF.

This clonotype was counted many times. The V call is TRBV5-5, the J call TRBJ1-2, with TRBD1 matching 11 bases. The CDR3 runs to 15 residues. Germline CDR1 reads SGHKS; CDR2 reads YYEKEE (reference sequence). V trimming: 4 bases; J trimming: 1 base; junction bases outside the gene matches: 3. The CDR3 reads CASSPGQGDNYGYTF. CDR3 nucleotide sequence: TGTGCCAGCAGCCCGGGACAGGGGGATAACTATGGCTACACCTTC.

The CDR3 bases are TGTGCCAGCAGTCGGGACTCCAAGACGATTCAGTACTTC. This codes for CASSRDSKTIQYF. The chain joins TRBV7-2 to TRBJ2-4, with D possibly TRBD2 on 6 matching bases. This CDR3 has 13 residues. V lost 6 bases and J 10 bases, leaving 16 bases between the germline ends. Germline assignment: CDR1 SGHTA and CDR2 FQGNSA.

The sample holds many counts of this clonotype. The chain recombines TRBV5-1 with TRBJ2-2; 8 positions agree with TRBD1. J was trimmed by 0 bases and V by 4 bases; bases with no gene match: 5. The germline gives CDR1 SGHRS, CDR2 YFSETQ. The CDR3 contains 16 residues. The CDR3 bases are TGCGCCAGCAGCCCGAGGACAGGGACGAACACCGGGGAGCTGTTTTTT. It codes for CASSPRTGTNTGELFF.

This clonotype was found many times. J is TRBJ2-1 and V is TRBV9; D is undetermined. Germline CDR1 SGDLS, CDR2 YYNGEE. Trimming removed 4 bases from V and 0 bases from J, with 11 bases in between. CDR3 length equals 15 residues. CDR3 residues: CASSFTPSSYNEQFF. DNA for the CDR3: TGTGCCAGCAGCTTTACACCGTCCTCCTACAATGAGCAGTTCTTC.

The rearrangement uses TRBV27 and TRBJ1-2; D possibly corresponds to TRBD1 (5 bases). Germline V lookup: CDR1 MNHEY, CDR2 SMNVEV (reference sequence). Trimming pared 2 bases from V and 8 bases from J, leaving 24 bases between. This CDR3 comprises 17 residues. The chain's CDR3 is CASSLRGTGVISGGYTF. The CDR3 bases are TGTGCCAGCAGTTTACGAGGGACCGGCGTTATATCAGGAGGCTACACCTTC.

Written as DNA, the CDR3 is TGTGCCAGTACCGAGACCCGGGACAGGGGTATTGGGACCCAGTACTTC. It encodes CASTETRDRGIGTQYF. This chain joins TRBV19 and TRBJ2-5; 10 bases map to TRBD1. The J segment lost 7 bases and the V segment lost 7 bases, leaving 15 bases of the junction unmatched. The length of the CDR3 is 16 residues. Germline V gives CDR1 LNHDA, CDR2 SQIVND (reference sequence).

This chain links TRBV20-1 with TRBJ2-1; tentative D call: TRBD2 (6 bases). Germline V lookup: CDR1 DFQATT, CDR2 SNEGSKA (reference sequence). With 0 bases removed from V and 0 bases from J, the gap between germline ends came to 21 bases. The CDR3 extends over 19 amino acids. For the CDR3, the DNA is TGCAGTGCTAGAGATCTAGGGGCTAGCGAAGTAAGCTCCTACAATGAGCAGTTCTTC. Its protein is CSARDLGASEVSSYNEQFF.

At least ten counts were recorded for this clonotype. The CDR3 here is CASSLIGTHEQYF. The DNA of the CDR3 is TGTGCCAGCAGTTTAATCGGGACCCACGAGCAGTACTTC. The chain couples TRBV28 to TRBJ2-7; either TRBD1 or TRBD2 may fit D (5 bases each). This CDR3 is built from 13 residues. Germline V gene sequence: CDR1 MDHEN, CDR2 SYDVKM. The V gene lost 2 bases and the J gene lost 5 bases, with 10 bases spanning the gap.

A few counts support this clonotype. The rearrangement uses TRBV6-2 or TRBV6-3 and TRBJ2-2; tentatively, D is TRBD1 or TRBD2 (6 bases each). Germline CDR1 reads MNHEY; CDR2 reads SVGEGT. The CDR3 runs to 18 residues. Between the trimmed V and J ends, which lost 5 bases and 2 bases, there was a span of 21 bases. Here the CDR3 DNA reads TGTGCCAGCAGTCGGTACGGGGCAGGGGACTTTAACACCGGGGAGCTGTTTTTT. Protein: CASSRYGAGDFNTGELFF.

The chain combines TRBV4-1 with TRBJ2-1; D is ambiguous. The CDR3 covers 12 residues. Trimming shortened V by 0 bases and J by 9 bases, and 6 bases separated the two germline ends. Germline CDR1 and CDR2: MGHRA and YSYEKL. The chain's CDR3 is CASSQEGTEQFF. In DNA, the CDR3 is TGCGCCAGCAGCCAAGAGGGAACTGAGCAGTTCTTC.

The chain employs TRBV20-1 and TRBJ2-4, with a possible D match to TRBD2 (6 bases). The CDR3 covers 13 residues. Trimming cost V 3 bases and J 3 bases, with 9 bases left between them. CDR1 is DFQATT, CDR2 SNEGSKA, per germline (reference sequence). CDR3 in amino acids: CSASMGGKNIQYF. CDR3 sequence (DNA): TGCAGTGCTAGCATGGGGGGCAAAAACATTCAGTACTTC.

This sequence joins TRBV12-3 or TRBV12-4 and TRBJ2-7; D gene uncertain. The CDR3 totals 14 residues. V lost 5 bases and J 6 bases, leaving 17 bases between the germline ends. Here the CDR3 DNA reads TGTGCCAGCAGTCCTCGACGGTTCTTAGGCGAGCAGTACTTC. Protein: CASSPRRFLGEQYF.

This clonotype came up many times. This chain connects TRBV5-5 to TRBJ2-7; D unclear. The germline gives CDR1 SGHKS, CDR2 YYEKEE (reference sequence). The CDR3 loop spans 15 amino acids. Trimming removed 2 bases from V and 3 bases from J, with 15 bases in between. The CDR3 DNA follows: TGTGCCAGCAGCTTTAACACGCCACCGATCTACGAGCAGTACTTC. This gives the protein CASSFNTPPIYEQYF.

The rearrangement links TRBV10-3 to TRBJ2-4; D assignment may be TRBD1 or TRBD2 (5 bases each). Germline V lookup: CDR1 ENHRY, CDR2 SYGVKD. V lost 6 bases to trimming and J lost 1 base, with 19 bases between them. The CDR3 totals 17 residues. In nucleotides, the CDR3 is TGTGCCATCAGCGCCCCTAAGGGGAGTGGGGCCAAAAACATTCAGTACTTC. It specifies CAISAPKGSGAKNIQYF.

This clonotype was seen a few times. The V and J genes are TRBV10-2 and TRBJ2-5, with TRBD2 identical over 11 bases. The V segment lost 5 bases and the J segment 2 bases; nucleotides outside the gene matches: 4. This CDR3 is built from 15 residues. Germline V gene sequence: CDR1 WSHSY, CDR2 SAAADI. The CDR3 protein is CASSMGLADQETQYF. In nucleotides, the CDR3 is TGCGCCAGCAGTATGGGACTAGCGGATCAAGAGACCCAGTACTTC.

This clonotype was recorded at least ten times. This chain connects TRBV10-3 to TRBJ1-6, with D uncertain. CDR1 and CDR2 from the germline V gene are ENHRY and SYGVKD. The CDR3 extends over 13 amino acids. V lost 4 bases to trimming and J lost 7 bases, with 8 bases between them. CDR3 residues: CAISGILNSPLHF. The CDR3 nucleotides read TGTGCCATCAGTGGAATCCTGAATTCACCCCTCCACTTT.

This chain connects TRBV6-5 to TRBJ2-3; 9 bases are shared with TRBD1. This CDR3 is 17 amino acids long. Germline lookup yields CDR1 MNHEY and CDR2 SVGAGI. V lost 0 bases to trimming and J lost 6 bases; unmatched junction nucleotides: 10. This chain's CDR3 is CASSYSRGQGYKDTQYF. In DNA, the CDR3 is TGTGCCAGCAGTTACTCGAGGGGACAGGGTTACAAGGATACGCAGTATTTT.

This clonotype was counted many times. The V and J genes are TRBV5-1 and TRBJ2-4; D unclear. The germline CDR1 and CDR2 sequences are SGHRS and YFSETQ. V lost 5 bases to trimming and J lost 7 bases, with 19 bases between them. The CDR3 runs 15 residues. The CDR3: CASRALGPQKNIQYF. CDR3 coding DNA: TGCGCCAGCAGAGCGTTAGGGCCCCAAAAGAACATTCAGTACTTC.

The rearrangement joins TRBV6-5 to TRBJ2-3, with TRBD2 matching 11 bases. This CDR3 has 17 residues. Germline assignment: CDR1 MNHEY and CDR2 SVGAGI. The V and J ends lost 0 bases and 4 bases, in that order; junction bases with no gene match: 6. The CDR3 region has the DNA TGTGCCAGCAGTTACTCCTCCTTAGCGGGAGGGGCAGATACGCAGTATTTT. It is translated as CASSYSSLAGGADTQYF.

This clonotype was observed many times. The chain carries TRBV29-1 and TRBJ1-1; D is uncertain. V was shortened by 7 bases and J by 1 base, with 16 bases between the two germline ends. The CDR3 has 14 residues. Germline CDR1 is SQVTM and CDR2 is ANQGSEA. The CDR3 spells CSANVGGGNTEAFF. The CDR3 nucleotides are TGCAGCGCCAACGTCGGAGGTGGGAACACTGAAGCTTTCTTT. The full variable domain, rest sourced from reference TRBV29-1 and TRBJ1-1, is SAVISQKPSRDICQRGTSLTIQCQVDSQVTMMFWYRQQPGQSLTLIATANQGSEATYESGFVIDKFPISRPNLTFSTLTVSNMSPEDSSIYLCSANVGGGNTEAFFGQGTRLTVV.

The chain combines TRBV7-2 with TRBJ2-5, with D perhaps being TRBD1 or TRBD2 (5 bases each). Trimming removed 8 bases from V and 2 bases from J, with 12 bases in between. Germline CDR1 SGHTA, CDR2 FQGNSA. The CDR3 sequence is 13 residues long. CDR3 nucleotide sequence: TGTGCCAGCCGGCCAGGGAGTCAAGAGACCCAGTACTTC. Encoded protein: CASRPGSQETQYF.